Presented here are 24 T cell receptor beta chains from one specimen sequenced in a study of T cell clonality in common variable immunodeficiency. Sequencing was performed with immunoSEQ multiplex PCR; in TCRdb, only in-frame clones are kept and a portion is missing. This sample has approximately 60,000 clones, each found more than once. Sequencing was performed on peripheral blood mononuclear cells. The receptor set was obtained from a person aged 18 to 70 in good health.

This clone was seen many times. CDR3 in amino acids: CAIRRAGGSYEQYF. The covered CDR3 bases are TGTGCCATCAGGCGAGCGGGAGGCTCCTACGAG. The chain joins TRBV10-3 to TRBJ2-7; 9 positions match TRBD2. The read is 3 residues too short to cover the CDR3 end, so that end is filled in from the germline J gene. There are 14 residues in the CDR3. V dropped 6 bases and J dropped 0; count of bases not matched to a gene: 3. CDR1 is ENHRY and CDR2 is SYGVKD in the germline V gene.

In this sample, this clone turned up many times. From the germline J gene comes the end of the CDR3, since the read stops 3 residues before it. This chain links TRBV6-2 or TRBV6-3 with TRBJ2-3; D may be TRBD2 (5 bases). This CDR3 has 14 amino acids. V was cut by 4 bases and J by 6 bases, with 14 bases left in between. CDR1 is MNHEY, CDR2 SVGEGT, per germline. The CDR3 sequence: CASSSGFTLDTQYF. The sequenced part of the CDR3 DNA is TGTGCCAGCAGTTCGGGGTTCACGTTGGATACG.

The table lists this clone with many counts. The read ends 3 residues before the CDR3 terminus; that terminus is restored from the germline J gene. This chain links TRBV2 with TRBJ1-1; D unresolved. Germline loops: CDR1 SNHLY, CDR2 FYNNEI. The CDR3 runs 12 residues. Between the trimmed V and J ends, which lost 5 bases and 1 base, there was a span of 5 bases. The CDR3 is CASSLPNTEAFF. CDR3 DNA, as far as it was read: TGTGCCAGCAGTCTCCCGAACACTGAA.

This clone was detected many times. With the read ending 3 residues before the CDR3 end, the germline J gene is used to fill in that end. The rearrangement uses TRBV5-1 and TRBJ2-2, with a tentative D call TRBD1 (5 bases). V lost 4 bases to trimming and J lost 4 bases, with 8 bases between them. This CDR3 spans 13 amino acids. Germline V lookup: CDR1 SGHRS, CDR2 YFSETQ. The sequenced part of the CDR3 DNA is TGCGCCAGCAGCCAGACAGCCACCGGGGAG. It codes for CASSQTATGE. The full CDR3 sequence reads CASSQTATGELFF.

This clone was observed many times. Sequencing ends 3 residues short of the CDR3 end; the germline J gene provides the rest. This chain joins TRBV18 and TRBJ2-1; 13 nucleotides match TRBD2. Germline assignment: CDR1 KGHSH and CDR2 LQKENI. Trimming at V came to 6 bases and at J to 6 bases, leaving 2 bases not matched to a gene. There are 14 residues in the CDR3. CDR3 bases read: TGTGCCAGCTCGCGACTAGCGGGGGGCAATGAG. Translated: CASSRLAGGNE. The whole CDR3 is CASSRLAGGNEQFF.

This clone was recorded at least ten times. The read is 3 residues too short to cover the CDR3 end, so that end is filled in from the germline J gene. This chain joins TRBV5-4 and TRBJ2-1, with D perhaps matching TRBD2 (6 bases). The germline CDR1 and CDR2 sequences are SGHNT and YYREEE (reference sequence). The germline V and J ends were trimmed by 0 bases and 5 bases, with 12 bases remaining between them. This CDR3 spans 15 amino acids. The sequenced part of the CDR3 DNA is TGTGCCAGCAGCTTGGTCGGTAGCGGTAACAATGAG. This translates into CASSLVGSGNNE. The full-length CDR3 reads as CASSLVGSGNNEQFF.

At least ten counts were recorded for this clone. A junction boundary mismatches the germline segment, possibly from a read error. The read terminates 3 residues ahead of where the CDR3 ends, so the germline J gene completes it. The rearrangement links TRBV4-2 to TRBJ2-3; the match to TRBD2 covers 8 bases. This CDR3 spans 18 amino acids. From germline, CDR1 is LGHNA and CDR2 YNFKEQ. CDR3 sequence reads: CASSQGRGEDLSTDTQYF. The sequenced part of the CDR3 DNA is TGCGCCAGCAGCCAAGGGCGGGGGGAGGACCTATCCACAGATACG.

This clone has a count of ten or more. The CDR3 goes on 3 residues after the read ends, and that part is filled in from the germline J gene. V and J are TRBV7-2 and TRBJ1-2, with 11 positions matching TRBD1. Germline V gene sequence: CDR1 SGHTA, CDR2 FQGNSA. The V and J ends lost 1 base and 4 bases, in that order; junction bases with no gene match: 2. CDR3 length: 15 amino acids. The CDR3 sequence is CASSLGTGGGYGYTF. The sequenced part of the CDR3 DNA is TGTGCCAGCAGCTTAGGGACAGGGGGCGGCTATGGC.

This clone has ten or more counts. The read ends 3 residues shy of where the CDR3 ends; the end is completed using the germline J gene. The rearrangement links TRBV7-7 to TRBJ2-1; 9 bases are shared with TRBD2. Germline assignment: CDR1 SSHAT and CDR2 FNYEAQ (reference sequence). With V trimmed by 5 bases and J by 4 bases, 3 bases remained unmatched. The CDR3 is made up of 14 amino acids. The CDR3 here is CASSESGGYNEQFF. CDR3 bases read: TGTGCCAGCAGCGAGAGCGGGGGGTACAATGAG.

This clone was detected ten times or more. The read terminates 3 residues before the CDR3 end, so the remaining end is supplied by the germline J gene. The chain employs TRBV20-1 and TRBJ1-6, with TRBD1 matching over 7 bases. Germline CDR1 reads DFQATT; CDR2 reads SNEGSKA (reference sequence). V was pared by 6 bases and J by 0 bases, with 11 bases of the junction left unmatched. The CDR3 is 17 residues long. This chain's CDR3 is CSAREMGDSSYNSPLHF. CDR3 DNA, as far as it was read: TGCAGTGCCCGAGAAATGGGGGACAGCTCCTATAATTCACCC.

This clone showed up many times. The sequenced fragment ends 3 residues before the CDR3 boundary, so the rest is inferred from the germline J gene. This rearrangement joins TRBV2 to TRBJ2-2; 7 nucleotides agree with TRBD1. The CDR3 covers 15 residues. The V gene's germline CDR1 is SNHLY and CDR2 FYNNEI. The CDR3 bases that were read are TGTGCCAGCAGTGGGCCCGGGACAGCTAATGAAAAG. It is translated as CASSGPGTANEK. The CDR3 in its entirety is CASSGPGTANEKLFF. The full variable domain, with the rest looked up from reference TRBV2 and TRBJ2-2, is EPEVTQTPSHQVTQMGQEVILRCVPISNHLYFYWYRQILGQKVEFLVSFYNNEISEKSEIFDDQFSVERPDGSNFTLKIRSTKLEDSAMYFCASSGPGTANEKLFFGEGSRLTVL.

This clone was detected ten times or more. The read finishes 3 residues shy of the CDR3 end, and the germline J gene is used to complete it. The chain is built from TRBV19 and TRBJ2-5; D perhaps matches TRBD1 (6 bases). In germline, CDR1 is LNHDA, CDR2 SQIVND (reference sequence). Trimming cost V 4 bases and J 2 bases, with 11 bases left between them. The CDR3 is made up of 14 amino acids. CDR3 sequence reads: CASSTDSAQETQYF. The DNA read from the CDR3 is TGTGCCAGTAGTACGGACAGTGCGCAAGAGACC. The complete variable domain, with remaining parts taken from reference TRBV19 and TRBJ2-5, reads DGGITQSPKYLFRKEGQNVTLSCEQNLNHDAMYWYRQDPGQGLRLIYYSQIVNDFQKGDIAEGYSVSREKKESFPLTVTSAQKNPTAFYLCASSTDSAQETQYFGPGTRLLVL.

This clone was found many times. The DNA read from the CDR3 is TGTGCCAGCAGTGAGCGGGGCGACACCGGGGAG. Translating it yields CASSERGDTGE. The whole CDR3 reads CASSERGDTGELFF. The V call is TRBV6-1, the J call TRBJ2-2; maybe TRBD2 (6 bases). The read terminates 3 residues before the CDR3 end, so the remaining end is supplied by the germline J gene. Germline V gives CDR1 MNHNS, CDR2 SASEGT. Trimming left V 3 bases short and J 3 bases short, with 8 bases between. The CDR3 totals 14 residues.

This clone was counted at least ten times. The DNA is omitted, as the CDR3 cannot be located on it reliably, and the CDR3 follows TCRdb's listing. The V call is TRBV19, the J call TRBJ2-7; TRBD1 is the table's D call and was not checked against the DNA. In germline, CDR1 is LNHDA, CDR2 SQIVND (reference sequence). The CDR3 is 15 amino acids in total, end residues counted. The CDR3: CASRFGPGGGDEQYF.

This clone has a count of ten or more. The read halts 3 residues ahead of the CDR3 end, with the missing end drawn from the germline J gene. The chain links TRBV7-3 to TRBJ2-4, with 9 bases matching TRBD1. The V segment lost 5 bases and the J segment 9 bases; nucleotides outside the gene matches: 5. Germline CDR1 SGHTA, CDR2 FQGTGA. The CDR3 length is 13 residues. The CDR3 protein is CASSQTGGGIQYF. Incomplete CDR3 DNA: TGTGCCAGCAGCCAAACAGGGGGCGGCATT.

There are many counts of this clone. The read ends 3 residues before the CDR3 terminus; that terminus is restored from the germline J gene. The chain uses TRBV10-1 and TRBJ2-2; TRBD1 is a possible D gene (6 bases). Germline CDR1 is WNHNN and CDR2 is SYGVQD (reference sequence). Trimming stripped 0 bases from V and 4 bases from J, with 9 bases between. There are 15 residues in the CDR3. The sequenced part of the CDR3 DNA is TGCGCCAGCAGTGAGTCGCAGGGGACCACCGGGGAG. Protein: CASSESQGTTGE. The whole CDR3 sequence is CASSESQGTTGELFF.

Ten or more counts support this clone. The observed sequence ends 3 residues before the CDR3 terminus, with the missing tail filled in from the germline J gene. This chain joins TRBV12-5 and TRBJ2-1; a possible D gene is TRBD2 (6 bases). V dropped 3 bases and J dropped 0 bases, with 12 bases sitting between them. Germline V gene sequence: CDR1 LGHNT, CDR2 FRNRAP. This CDR3 contains 16 residues. The part of the CDR3 DNA that was read is TGTGCTAGTGGTTTTAGCGGATTCAGCTCCTACAATGAG. This gives the protein CASGFSGFSSYNE. In full, the CDR3 reads CASGFSGFSSYNEQFF.

This clone was seen ten or more times. A clone one base away is much larger, so this may be a read error. The CDR3 region is CASSSQGLGNEKLFF. Incomplete CDR3 DNA: TGCGCCAGCAGTTCACAGGGATTGGGTAATGAAAAG. The chain combines TRBV5-1 with TRBJ2-2; perhaps TRBD1 as D (6 bases). The read ends 3 residues early relative to the CDR3; the germline J gene fills the gap. CDR3 length: 15 residues. Germline V gene sequence: CDR1 SGHRS, CDR2 YFSETQ.

This clone was counted ten times or more. The DNA ends 3 residues before the CDR3 does, and the rest of the CDR3 is filled in from the germline J gene. The rearrangement joins TRBV4-1 to TRBJ1-1; 8 nucleotides align to TRBD1. From germline, CDR1 is MGHRA and CDR2 YSYEKL. The CDR3 covers 16 residues. V gave up 1 base and J gave up 5 bases; unmatched junction bases: 9. The CDR3 loop reads CASSQAQTQGVTEAFF. The sequenced CDR3 bases are TGCGCCAGCAGCCAAGCCCAAACACAGGGGGTTACTGAA.

The table lists this clone with many counts. The CDR3 extends 3 residues past the end of the read, so its final part is completed from the germline J gene. This chain uses TRBV18 with TRBJ1-1; D uncertain. The CDR3 extends over 13 amino acids. V gave up 2 bases and J gave up 3 bases, with 7 bases separating them. Germline-derived CDR1 and CDR2 are KGHSH and LQKENI. The CDR3 spells CASSPRSDTEAFF. The CDR3 bases that were read are TGTGCCAGCTCACCAAGGTCAGACACTGAA.

This clone was picked up many times. The read gets to within 3 residues of the CDR3 end, and the germline J gene fills in the rest. This chain links TRBV2 with TRBJ1-6; TRBD1 matches at 7 bases. Germline CDR1 and CDR2: SNHLY and FYNNEI. This CDR3 has 13 amino acids. The junction had 5 bases not matched to a gene; V was cut back by 7 bases and J by 8 bases. CDR3 DNA, as far as it was read: TGTGCCAGCACCCGGGACAGTTATTCACCC. Protein: CASTRDSYSP. The whole CDR3 protein reads CASTRDSYSPLHF.

This clone was found a few times. CDR3 loop: CASSPDRGSTDTQYF. CDR3 DNA (partial): TGTGCCAGTAGTCCAGACAGGGGGTCTACAGATACG. The chain uses TRBV19 and TRBJ2-3; 9 bases map to TRBD1. The read finishes 3 residues shy of the CDR3 end, and the germline J gene is used to complete it. CDR1 and CDR2 (germline): LNHDA, SQIVND (reference sequence). The CDR3 is made up of 15 amino acids. The V and J ends lost 5 bases and 3 bases, in that order; junction bases with no gene match: 6. Full variable domain (missing parts from reference TRBV19 and TRBJ2-3): DGGITQSPKYLFRKEGQNVTLSCEQNLNHDAMYWYRQDPGQGLRLIYYSQIVNDFQKGDIAEGYSVSREKKESFPLTVTSAQKNPTAFYLCASSPDRGSTDTQYFGPGTRLTVL.

This clone was seen many times. The CDR3 extends 3 residues past the end of the read, so its final part is completed from the germline J gene. The V call is TRBV11-2, the J call TRBJ2-7, with D possibly being TRBD1 or TRBD2 (6 bases each). The CDR3 is made up of 15 amino acids. The V end lost 1 base, the J end lost 6 bases, and 16 bases lay between the germline ends. Germline CDR1 reads SGHAT; CDR2 reads FQNNGV. The CDR3 DNA, read in part, is TGTGCCAGCAGCTTAGGCACAGGGAGGTCGGTCGAG. Protein sequence: CASSLGTGRSVE. From start to end, the CDR3 is CASSLGTGRSVEQYF. The full variable domain, rest sourced from reference TRBV11-2 and TRBJ2-7, is EAGVAQSPRYKIIEKRQSVAFWCNPISGHATLYWYQQILGQGPKLLIQFQNNGVVDDSQLPKDRFSAERLKGVDSTLKIQPAKLEDSAVYLCASSLGTGRSVEQYFGPGTRLTVT.

This clone has a count of ten or more. The missing CDR3 end, 3 residues past where the read stops, is filled in from the germline J gene. The chain carries TRBV5-6 and TRBJ1-5, with D perhaps matching TRBD1 (5 bases). Germline loops: CDR1 SGHDT, CDR2 YYEEEE. Deletions cut 5 bases from V and 3 bases from J, with 9 bases between. The CDR3 contains 13 residues. The covered CDR3 bases are TGTGCCAGCAGTTCGACAGACAATCAGCCC. Its translation is CASSSTDNQP. The CDR3 in its entirety is CASSSTDNQPQHF.